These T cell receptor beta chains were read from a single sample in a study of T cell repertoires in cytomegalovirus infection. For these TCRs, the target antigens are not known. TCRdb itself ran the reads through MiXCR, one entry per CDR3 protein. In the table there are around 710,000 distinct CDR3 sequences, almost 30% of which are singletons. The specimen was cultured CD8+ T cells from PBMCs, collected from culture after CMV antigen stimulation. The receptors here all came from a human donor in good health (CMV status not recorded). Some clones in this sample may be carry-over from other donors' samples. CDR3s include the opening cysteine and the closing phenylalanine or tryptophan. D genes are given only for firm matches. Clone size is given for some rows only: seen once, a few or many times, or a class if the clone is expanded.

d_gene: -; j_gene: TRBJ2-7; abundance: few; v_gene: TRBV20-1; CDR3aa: CSAPRDNTYEQYF; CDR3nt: TGCAGTGCCCCCCGGGACAACACCTACGAGCAGTACTTC
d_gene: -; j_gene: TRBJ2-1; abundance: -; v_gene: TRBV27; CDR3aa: CASSLNRVHEQFF; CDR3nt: TGTGCCAGCAGTTTAAACAGGGTCCATGAGCAGTTCTTC
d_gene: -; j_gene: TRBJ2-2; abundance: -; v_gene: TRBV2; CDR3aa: CASIGTANTGELFF; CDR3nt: TGTGCCAGCATCGGGACGGCGAACACCGGGGAGCTGTTTTTT
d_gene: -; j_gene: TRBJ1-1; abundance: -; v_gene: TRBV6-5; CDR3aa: CASIDWGFNTEAFF; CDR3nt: TGTGCCAGCATAGACTGGGGCTTTAACACTGAAGCTTTCTTT
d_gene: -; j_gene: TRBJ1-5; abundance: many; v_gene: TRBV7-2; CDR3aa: CASSLESDSNQPQHF; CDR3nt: TGTGCCAGCAGCTTAGAGTCCGATAGCAATCAGCCCCAGCATTTT
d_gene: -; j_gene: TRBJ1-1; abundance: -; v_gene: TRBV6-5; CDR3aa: CASSYSIGMNTEALF; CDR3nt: TGTGCCAGCAGTTACTCAATAGGCATGAACACTGAAGCTTTATTT
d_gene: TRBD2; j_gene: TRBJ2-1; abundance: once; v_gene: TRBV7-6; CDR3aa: CASSLGLAGASSYNKQFF; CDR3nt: TGTGCCAGCAGCTTAGGACTAGCGGGGGCGAGCTCCTACAATAAGCAGTTCTTC
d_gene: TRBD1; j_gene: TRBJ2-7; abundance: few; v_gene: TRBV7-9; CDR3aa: CASSPRTGSVYEQYF; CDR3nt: TGTGCCAGCAGCCCCCGGACAGGGTCCGTTTACGAGCAGTACTTC
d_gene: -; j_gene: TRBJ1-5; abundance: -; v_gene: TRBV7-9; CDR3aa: CASSSRDTNQPQHF; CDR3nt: TGTGCCAGCAGCTCCCGGGACACCAATCAGCCCCAGCATTTT
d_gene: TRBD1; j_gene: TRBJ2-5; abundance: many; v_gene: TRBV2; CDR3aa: CASTGQGRKTQYF; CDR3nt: TGTGCCAGCACCGGACAGGGGCGAAAGACCCAGTACTTC
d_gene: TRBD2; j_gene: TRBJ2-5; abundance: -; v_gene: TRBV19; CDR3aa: CATRGLAGAETQYF; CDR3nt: TGTGCCACCCGGGGACTAGCGGGGGCTGAGACCCAGTACTTC
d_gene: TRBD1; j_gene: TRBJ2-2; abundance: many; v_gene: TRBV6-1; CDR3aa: CASSPGQGTGELFF; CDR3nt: TGTGCCAGCAGTCCGGGACAGGGCACCGGGGAGCTGTTTTTT
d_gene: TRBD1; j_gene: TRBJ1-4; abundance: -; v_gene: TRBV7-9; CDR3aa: CASSQRTGGLEKLFF; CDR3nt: TGTGCCAGCAGCCAACGGACAGGGGGCTTGGAAAAACTGTTTTTT
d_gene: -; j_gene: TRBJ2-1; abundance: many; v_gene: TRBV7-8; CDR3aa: CASSTRTDLHEQFF; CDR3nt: TGTGCCAGCAGCACTCGGACAGATCTCCATGAGCAGTTCTTC
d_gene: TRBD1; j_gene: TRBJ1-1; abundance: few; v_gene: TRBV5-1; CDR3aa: CASSRQGLGNTEAFF; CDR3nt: TGCGCCAGCAGCAGACAGGGCCTTGGGAACACTGAAGCTTTCTTT
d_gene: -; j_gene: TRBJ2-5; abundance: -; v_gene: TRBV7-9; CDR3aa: CASSSRDTPGETQYF; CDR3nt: TGTGCCAGCAGCTCCCGGGACACCCCAGGGGAGACCCAGTACTTC
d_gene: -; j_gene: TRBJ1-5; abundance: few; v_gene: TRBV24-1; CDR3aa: CATSDSSNQPQHF; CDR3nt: TGTGCCACCAGTGACAGTTCTAATCAGCCCCAGCATTTT
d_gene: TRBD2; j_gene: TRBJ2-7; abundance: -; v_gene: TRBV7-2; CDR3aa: CASSLLLAGSEEQYF; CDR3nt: TGTGCCAGCAGCTTATTACTAGCGGGGAGTGAAGAGCAGTACTTC
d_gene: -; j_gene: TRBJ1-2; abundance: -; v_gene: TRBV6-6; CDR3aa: CASNKKEGQGNGYTF; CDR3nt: TGTGCCAGCAACAAGAAAGAAGGGCAGGGTAATGGCTACACCTTC
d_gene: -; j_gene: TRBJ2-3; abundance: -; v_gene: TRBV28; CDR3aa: CASSPRDLGLITDTQYF; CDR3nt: TGTGCCAGCAGTCCCCGGGACCTGGGTTTGATAACAGATACGCAGTATTTT
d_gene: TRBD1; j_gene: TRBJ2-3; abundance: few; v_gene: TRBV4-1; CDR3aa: CASSQGQGRGDTQYF; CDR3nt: TGCGCCAGCAGCCAGGGACAGGGTCGAGGAGATACGCAGTATTTT
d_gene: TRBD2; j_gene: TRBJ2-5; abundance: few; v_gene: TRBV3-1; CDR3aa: CASSPGISGQETQYF; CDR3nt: TGTGCCAGCAGCCCCGGTATTAGCGGGCAGGAGACCCAGTACTTC
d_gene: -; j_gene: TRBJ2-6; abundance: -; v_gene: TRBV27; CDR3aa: CASRSYSGANVLTF; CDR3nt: TGTGCCAGCCGGTCCTACTCTGGGGCCAACGTCCTGACTTTC
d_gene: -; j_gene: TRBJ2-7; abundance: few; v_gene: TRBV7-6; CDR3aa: CASSLEGSRAYEQYF; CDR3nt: TGTGCCAGCAGCTTAGAGGGCTCTCGGGCCTACGAGCAGTACTTC
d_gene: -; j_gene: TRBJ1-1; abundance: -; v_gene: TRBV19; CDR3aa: CASSIQPDVAFF; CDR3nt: TGTGCCAGTAGTATCCAACCCGATGTAGCTTTCTTT
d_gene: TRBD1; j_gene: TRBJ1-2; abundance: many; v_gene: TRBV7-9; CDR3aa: CASSRQGGPHNYGYTF; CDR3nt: TGTGCCAGCAGCAGACAGGGAGGTCCTCATAACTATGGCTACACCTTC
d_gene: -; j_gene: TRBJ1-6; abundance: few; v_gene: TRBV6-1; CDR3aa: CASSEWAGESPLHF; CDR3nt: TGTGCCAGCAGTGAGTGGGCAGGGGAATCACCCCTCCACTTT
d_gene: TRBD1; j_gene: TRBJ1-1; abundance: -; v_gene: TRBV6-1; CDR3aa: CASSELGGAEAFF; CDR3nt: TGTGCCAGCAGTGAATTAGGGGGCGCTGAAGCTTTCTTT
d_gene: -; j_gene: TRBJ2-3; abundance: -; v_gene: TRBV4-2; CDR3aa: CASSQDRRGNTDTQYF; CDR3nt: TGTGCCAGCAGCCAAGATAGGAGGGGGAATACAGATACGCAGTATTTT
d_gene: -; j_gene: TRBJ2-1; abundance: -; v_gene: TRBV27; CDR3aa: CASSSQGGKYNEQFF; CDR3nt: TGTGCCAGCAGTTCCCAGGGGGGGAAATACAATGAGCAGTTCTTC
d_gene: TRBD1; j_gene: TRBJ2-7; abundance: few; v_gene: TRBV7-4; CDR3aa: CASSGRDRSQEQYF; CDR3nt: TGTGCCAGCAGCGGACGGGACAGGTCTCAAGAGCAGTACTTC
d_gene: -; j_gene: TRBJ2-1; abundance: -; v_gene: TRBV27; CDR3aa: CASKWGGGPYNEQFF; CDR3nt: TGTGCCAGCAAATGGGGCGGGGGCCCCTACAATGAGCAGTTCTTC
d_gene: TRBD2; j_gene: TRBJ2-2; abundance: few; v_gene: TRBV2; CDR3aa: CASTGTSGGAPNTGELFF; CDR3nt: TGTGCCAGCACTGGGACTAGCGGGGGGGCCCCTAACACCGGGGAGCTGTTTTTT
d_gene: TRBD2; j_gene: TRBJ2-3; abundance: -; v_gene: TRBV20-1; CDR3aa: CSAAGGPPDTQYF; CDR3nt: TGCAGTGCAGCGGGGGGGCCCCCAGATACGCAGTATTTT
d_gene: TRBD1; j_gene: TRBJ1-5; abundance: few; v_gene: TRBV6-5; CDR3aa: CASSYGTGVDQPQHF; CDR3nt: TGTGCCAGCAGTTACGGGACAGGGGTTGATCAGCCCCAGCATTTT
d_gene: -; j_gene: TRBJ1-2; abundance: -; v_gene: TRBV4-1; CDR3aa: CASSLDTLRDGTNYGYTF; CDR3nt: TGCGCCAGCAGCCTAGACACCCTCCGGGACGGGACTAACTATGGCTACACCTTC
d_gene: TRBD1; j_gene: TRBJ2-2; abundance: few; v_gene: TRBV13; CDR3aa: CASSRQGALNTGELFF; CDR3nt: TGTGCCAGCAGTCGTCAGGGGGCCCTTAACACCGGGGAGCTGTTTTTT
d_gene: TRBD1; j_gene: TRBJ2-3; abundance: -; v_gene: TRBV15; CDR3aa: CATSRGQTPTDTQYF; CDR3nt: TGTGCCACCAGCAGGGGACAGACCCCCACAGATACGCAGTATTTT
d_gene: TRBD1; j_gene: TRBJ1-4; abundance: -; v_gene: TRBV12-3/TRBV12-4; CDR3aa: CASRGTATNEKLFF; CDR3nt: TGTGCCAGCAGGGGGACAGCAACTAATGAAAAACTGTTTTTT
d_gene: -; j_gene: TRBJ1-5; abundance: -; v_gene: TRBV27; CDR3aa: CASSSPAQPQHF; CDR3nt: TGTGCCAGCAGTTCCCCCGCACAGCCCCAGCATTTT